This passage covers 29 T cell receptor beta chains from one sample sequenced in a study of blood T cell repertoires in COVID-19. Produced via immunoSEQ multiplex PCR; TCRdb's table is partial and in-frame only. The sample has approximately 300,000 clones, over 85% seen once; the top ten hold 1.8%. Sequenced input: peripheral blood. All receptors come from a woman aged 30 to 39 with COVID-19, enrolled during active disease.

This rearrangement joins TRBV4-2 to TRBJ2-2, with D possibly matching TRBD2 (5 bases). The CDR3 is 14 amino acids. CDR1 and CDR2 (germline): LGHNA, YNFKEQ. V was clipped by 1 base and J by 6 bases, with 9 bases between them. CDR3 loop: CASSQGELPGELFF. The CDR3 nucleotides read TGTGCCAGCAGCCAAGGGGAGCTCCCCGGGGAGCTGTTTTTT.

This clone showed up just a few times. V and J are TRBV2 and TRBJ1-5, with 11 bases fitting TRBD1. This CDR3 contains 15 residues. J gave up 7 bases and V 6 bases, and 8 bases lay outside the gene matches. In germline, CDR1 is SNHLY, CDR2 FYNNEI. The CDR3: CASRPGQGVWQPQHF. DNA of the CDR3: TGTGCCAGCAGGCCGGGACAGGGGGTTTGGCAGCCCCAGCATTTT.

V and J are TRBV7-2 and TRBJ1-3; no clear D gene. V was cut by 5 bases and J by 1 base, with 12 bases left in between. Germline assignment: CDR1 SGHTA and CDR2 FQGNSA. CDR3 length: 15 amino acids. The CDR3 nucleotides read TGTGCCAGCAGCCTCCCCGCGGAGTCTGGAAACACCATATATTTT. Protein sequence: CASSLPAESGNTIYF.

The rearrangement joins TRBV3-1 (or the pseudogene TRBV3-2) to TRBJ1-1; D remains ambiguous. The CDR3 is 13 amino acids. With 2 bases removed from V and 6 bases from J, the gap between germline ends came to 10 bases. Germline V lookup: CDR1 LGHDT, CDR2 YNNKEL (reference sequence). The CDR3 protein is CASSQLRNPEAFF. In DNA, the CDR3 is TGTGCCAGCAGCCAACTGAGGAATCCTGAAGCTTTCTTT.

J is TRBJ2-1 and V is TRBV6-5, with D possibly being TRBD2 (5 bases). This CDR3 has 13 residues. V lost 7 bases to trimming and J lost 4 bases, with 11 bases between them. Looked up from germline, CDR1 is MNHEY and CDR2 is SVGAGI. The CDR3 spells CASTPGRYNEQFF. The CDR3, as DNA: TGTGCCAGCACCCCTGGGAGATACAATGAGCAGTTCTTC.

This clone appeared a single time. This chain joins TRBV11-3 and TRBJ2-6; a possible D gene is TRBD2 (5 bases). Germline assignment: CDR1 SGHNT and CDR2 YENEEA. Trimming pared 4 bases from V and 1 base from J, leaving 8 bases between. The CDR3 has 15 amino acids. The CDR3, as DNA: TGTGCCAGCAGCTCAGGAGGTTCTGGGGCCAACGTCCTGACTTTC. Its protein product is CASSSGGSGANVLTF.

The chain is built from TRBV4-3 and TRBJ1-6; 7 nucleotides line up with TRBD1. The V gene's germline CDR1 is LGHNA and CDR2 YSLEER. J gave up 9 bases and V 4 bases, and 9 bases lay outside the gene matches. The CDR3 is made up of 15 amino acids. For the CDR3, the DNA is TGCGCCAGCAGCCCTGGGACCCAGGGGGGTTCACCCCTCCACTTT. Its translation: CASSPGTQGGSPLHF.

As to this clone: The same CDR3 arises from other DNA sequences in this sample as well. The chain links TRBV27 to TRBJ2-5; 8 nucleotides line up with TRBD2. The CDR3 totals 12 residues. Germline-derived CDR1 and CDR2 are MNHEY and SMNVEV (reference sequence). V gave up 5 bases and J gave up 5 bases; unmatched junction bases: 1. The CDR3 is CASSPGGETQYF. CDR3 coding DNA: TGTGCCAGCAGTCCGGGGGGGGAGACCCAGTACTTC.

This CDR3 is CSARDKHGYTF. The CDR3 region has the DNA TGCAGTGCTAGAGATAAGCATGGCTACACCTTC. The chain employs TRBV20-1 and TRBJ1-2; D uncertain. The germline gives CDR1 DFQATT, CDR2 SNEGSKA (reference sequence). This CDR3 has 11 amino acids. V lost 0 bases to trimming and J lost 6 bases, with 5 bases between them.

V and J are TRBV12-3 or TRBV12-4 and TRBJ1-1, with D perhaps TRBD1 (6 bases). The CDR3 length is 13 residues. Trimming left V 5 bases short and J 3 bases short, with 10 bases between. In DNA, the CDR3 is TGTGCCAGCAGTCAGGGGAGAGACACTGAAGCTTTCTTT. Translated: CASSQGRDTEAFF.

J is TRBJ1-6 and V is TRBV5-8; D gene ambiguous. V was pared by 0 bases and J by 7 bases, with 11 bases between. CDR3 length: 15 amino acids. The V gene's germline CDR1 is SGHTS and CDR2 YDEGEE. The CDR3 region has the DNA TGTGCCAGCAGCTTGGACCCGAGGGCAAATTCACCCCTCCACTTT. This sequence encodes CASSLDPRANSPLHF.

This chain uses TRBV7-8 with TRBJ2-7; D is unresolved. CDR3 length: 11 residues. Germline V gene lookup returns CDR1 SGHVS and CDR2 FQNEAQ. V was trimmed by 2 bases and J by 3 bases, leaving 2 bases between them. This chain's CDR3 is CASSLYYEQYF. CDR3 nucleotide sequence: TGTGCCAGCAGCTTATACTACGAGCAGTACTTC.

This chain uses TRBV3-1 (or the pseudogene TRBV3-2) with TRBJ2-5, with D uncertain. Trimming pared 1 base from V and 2 bases from J, leaving 17 bases between. There are 17 residues in the CDR3. Germline CDR1 and CDR2: LGHDT and YNNKEL (reference sequence). Written as DNA, the CDR3 is TGTGCCAGCAGCCAAGCGGCCAGACTTACCTTTCAAGAGACCCAGTACTTC. Its translation is CASSQAARLTFQETQYF.

This clone has only one observation. This chain connects TRBV24-1 to TRBJ1-2; TRBD1 might be the D (6 bases). The CDR3 is 12 residues long. CDR1 KGHDR and CDR2 SFDVKD come from the germline V gene. Trimming took 9 bases from V and 5 from J, leaving 12 bases between them. The CDR3 DNA reads as TGTGCCACCGGGGGGGCCGAGTATGGCTACACCTTC. Translating gives CATGGAEYGYTF.

The rearrangement uses TRBV2 and TRBJ1-5, with 10 bases matching TRBD1. Trimming removed 6 bases from V and 6 bases from J; junction bases left unmatched: 8. The germline V gene encodes CDR1 SNHLY and CDR2 FYNNEI. This CDR3 contains 15 residues. Here the CDR3 DNA reads TGTGCCAGCAGGGAGGACAGGGGGTTAACTCAGCCCCAGCATTTT. Protein sequence: CASREDRGLTQPQHF.

The V gene is TRBV2, the J gene TRBJ2-5; weak D call: TRBD2 (5 bases). CDR1 SNHLY and CDR2 FYNNEI come from the germline V gene. CDR3 length: 13 residues. V lost 4 bases and J lost 0, with 6 bases in between. The CDR3 DNA follows: TGTGCCAGCAGTGCGGGGTACCAAGAGACCCAGTACTTC. This gives the protein CASSAGYQETQYF.

The chain has TRBV28 and TRBJ1-3, with D possibly being TRBD1 (5 bases). The V gene lost 6 bases and the J gene lost 0 bases, with 12 bases spanning the gap. Per germline, CDR1 MDHEN and CDR2 SYDVKM. The CDR3 sequence is 15 residues long. The chain's CDR3 is CASSVFDSSGNTIYF. CDR3 in DNA: TGTGCCAGCAGCGTATTTGACAGCTCTGGAAACACCATATATTTT. Combining the CDR3 with reference TRBV28 and TRBJ1-3 gives the whole variable domain DVKVTQSSRYLVKRTGEKVFLECVQDMDHENMFWYRQDPGLGLRLIYFSYDVKMKEKGDIPEGYSVSREKKERFSLILESASTNQTSMYLCASSVFDSSGNTIYFGEGSWLTVV.

The chain recombines TRBV19 with TRBJ1-3, with D uncertain. Germline values: CDR1 LNHDA, CDR2 SQIVND (reference sequence). The CDR3 consists of 14 residues. With 4 bases removed from V and 2 bases from J, the gap between germline ends came to 9 bases. The CDR3 region is CASSTPGAGNTIYF. In DNA, the CDR3 is TGTGCCAGTAGTACCCCAGGTGCTGGAAACACCATATATTTT. Supplemented by reference TRBV19 and TRBJ1-3, the full variable domain reads DGGITQSPKYLFRKEGQNVTLSCEQNLNHDAMYWYRQDPGQGLRLIYYSQIVNDFQKGDIAEGYSVSREKKESFPLTVTSAQKNPTAFYLCASSTPGAGNTIYFGEGSWLTVV.

The CDR3 loop reads CASSDRTDTQYF. CDR3 coding DNA: TGTGCCAGCAGCGACAGAACAGATACGCAGTATTTT. V gene TRBV3-1 (or the pseudogene TRBV3-2) combines with J gene TRBJ2-3; perhaps TRBD1 as D (5 bases). The ends were cut back, 5 bases at V and 3 bases at J, with 6 bases in the middle. The germline CDR1 and CDR2 sequences are LGHDT and YNNKEL (reference sequence). CDR3 length equals 12 residues.

V and J are TRBV30 and TRBJ1-2, with D possibly matching TRBD1 (5 bases). Trimming pared 0 bases from V and 8 bases from J, leaving 13 bases between. The CDR3 consists of 13 residues. The germline V gene encodes CDR1 GTSNPN and CDR2 SVGIG (reference sequence). CDR3 DNA: TGTGCCTGGAGTGTACCTCCAGGGCTGGGCTACACCTTC. Amino acids: CAWSVPPGLGYTF.

The chain joins TRBV6-2 or TRBV6-3 to TRBJ2-1; 14 bases fit TRBD2. Unmatched junction bases numbered 4, after V lost 4 bases and J lost 8 bases. Germline CDR1 and CDR2: MNHEY and SVGEGT. The length of the CDR3 is 15 residues. The CDR3 sequence: CASSSGTSGGDEQFF. CDR3 sequence (DNA): TGTGCCAGCAGTTCCGGGACTAGCGGGGGCGATGAGCAGTTCTTC.

The chain carries TRBV3-1 (or the pseudogene TRBV3-2) and TRBJ1-2; D gene unclear. Germline values: CDR1 LGHDT, CDR2 YNNKEL (reference sequence). The V end was cut by 2 bases, the J end by 3 bases, with 7 bases between. CDR3 length: 13 residues. The CDR3 region has the DNA TGTGCCAGCAGCCAATTTAGTGACTATGGCTACACCTTC. Translating gives CASSQFSDYGYTF.

The rearrangement joins TRBV3-1 (or the pseudogene TRBV3-2) to TRBJ1-6; D is possibly TRBD1 (5 bases). Trimming shortened V by 0 bases and J by 4 bases, and 16 bases separated the two germline ends. Germline CDR1 is LGHDT and CDR2 is YNNKEL (reference sequence). The CDR3 covers 18 residues. CDR3 DNA sequence: TGTGCCAGCAGCCAAGATTGGGGCCGTGGCCGTTATAATTCACCCCTCCACTTT. Translated, it gives CASSQDWGRGRYNSPLHF.

This chain joins TRBV4-1 and TRBJ2-2; 10 bases line up with TRBD1. The CDR3 sequence is 15 residues long. V lost 3 bases to trimming and J lost 5 bases; unmatched junction nucleotides: 3. CDR1 is MGHRA, CDR2 YSYEKL, per germline. This CDR3 reads CASSQTGGDTGELFF. CDR3 DNA: TGCGCCAGCAGCCAGACAGGGGGCGATACCGGGGAGCTGTTTTTT.

The chain combines TRBV6-5 with TRBJ1-1, with 11 bases matching TRBD1. With 6 bases clipped from V and 4 bases from J, the junction kept 4 bases outside the gene matches. CDR1 is MNHEY and CDR2 is SVGAGI in the germline V gene. This CDR3 contains 14 residues. The CDR3 DNA follows: TGTGCCAGCAGGATCGGGACAGGGGGCACTGAAGCTTTCTTT. The encoded protein is CASRIGTGGTEAFF.

The chain joins TRBV28 to TRBJ1-2; 8 bases line up with TRBD1. The CDR3 contains 15 residues. Germline loops: CDR1 MDHEN, CDR2 SYDVKM. Trimming at V came to 3 bases and at J to 8 bases, leaving 11 bases not matched to a gene. This chain's CDR3 is CASSFMARGRYGYTF. DNA of the CDR3: TGTGCCAGCAGTTTCATGGCCAGGGGGCGATACGGCTACACCTTC.

J is TRBJ1-1 and V is TRBV5-8; TRBD1 agrees at 9 bases. The junction had 17 bases not matched to a gene; V was cut back by 1 base and J by 1 base. This CDR3 region has 20 residues. From germline, CDR1 is SGHTS and CDR2 YDEGEE. The CDR3 DNA reads TGTGCCAGCAGCTTGTTTGGGGTGGGACAGGGTAGTATCGCGAACACTGAAGCTTTCTTT. This sequence encodes CASSLFGVGQGSIANTEAFF.

This chain joins TRBV24-1 and TRBJ2-7; 11 nucleotides agree with TRBD1. Germline loops: CDR1 KGHDR, CDR2 SFDVKD. Losses at the gene ends were 3 bases for V and 8 bases for J; bases not matched to a gene: 11. The CDR3 is 16 residues long. The CDR3 reads CATSDRPGQGGTKQYF. The DNA of the CDR3 is TGTGCCACCAGTGATCGGCCGGGACAGGGGGGGACCAAGCAGTACTTC.

V and J are TRBV9 and TRBJ1-2; 12 bases are shared with TRBD1. Germline V gene sequence: CDR1 SGDLS, CDR2 YYNGEE. The CDR3 contains 18 residues. Losses at the gene ends were 4 bases for V and 4 bases for J; bases not matched to a gene: 14. The CDR3 region has the DNA TGTGCCAGCAGCCCGAGACGTTTGGGGACAGGGGGCTTCTATGGCTACACCTTC. This sequence encodes CASSPRRLGTGGFYGYTF.